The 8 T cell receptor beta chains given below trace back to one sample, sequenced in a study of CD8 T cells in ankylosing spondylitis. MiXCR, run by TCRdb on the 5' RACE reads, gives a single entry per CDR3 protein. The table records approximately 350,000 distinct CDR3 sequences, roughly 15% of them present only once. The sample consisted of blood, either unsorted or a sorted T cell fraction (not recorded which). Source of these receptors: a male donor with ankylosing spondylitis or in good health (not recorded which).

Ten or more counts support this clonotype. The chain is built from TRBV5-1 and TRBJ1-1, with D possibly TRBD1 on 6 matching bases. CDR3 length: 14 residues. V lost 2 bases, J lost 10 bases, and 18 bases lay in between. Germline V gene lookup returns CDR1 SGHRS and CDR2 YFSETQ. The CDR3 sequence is CASSLGQRRERAFF. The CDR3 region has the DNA TGCGCCAGCAGCTTAGGACAGCGGCGAGAAAGAGCTTTCTTT. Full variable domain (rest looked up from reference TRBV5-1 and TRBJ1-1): KAGVTQTPRYLIKTRGQQVTLSCSPISGHRSVSWYQQTPGQGLQFLFEYFSETQRNKGNFPGRFSGRQFSNSRSEMNVSTLELGDSALYLCASSLGQRRERAFFGQGTRLTVV.

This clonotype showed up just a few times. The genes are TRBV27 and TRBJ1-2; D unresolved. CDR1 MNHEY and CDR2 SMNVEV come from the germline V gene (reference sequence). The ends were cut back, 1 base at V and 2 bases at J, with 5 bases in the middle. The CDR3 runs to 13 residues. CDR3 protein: CASSLYGNYGYTF. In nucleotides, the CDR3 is TGTGCCAGCAGTTTATACGGAAACTATGGCTACACCTTC.

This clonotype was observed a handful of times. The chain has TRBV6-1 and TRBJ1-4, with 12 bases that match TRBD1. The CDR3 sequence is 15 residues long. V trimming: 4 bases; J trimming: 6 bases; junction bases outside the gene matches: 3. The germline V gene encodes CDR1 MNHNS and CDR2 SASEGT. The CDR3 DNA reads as TGTGCCAGCAGTGTCGGGACAGGGGGCTATGAAAAACTGTTTTTT. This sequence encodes CASSVGTGGYEKLFF.

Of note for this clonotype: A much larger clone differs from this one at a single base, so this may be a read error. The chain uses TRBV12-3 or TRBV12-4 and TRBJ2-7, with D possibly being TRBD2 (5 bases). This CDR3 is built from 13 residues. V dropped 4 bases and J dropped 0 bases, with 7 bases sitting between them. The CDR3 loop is CASSSDFSYEQYF. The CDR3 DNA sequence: TGTGCCAGCAGTTCGGACTTCTCCTACGAGCAGTACTTC.

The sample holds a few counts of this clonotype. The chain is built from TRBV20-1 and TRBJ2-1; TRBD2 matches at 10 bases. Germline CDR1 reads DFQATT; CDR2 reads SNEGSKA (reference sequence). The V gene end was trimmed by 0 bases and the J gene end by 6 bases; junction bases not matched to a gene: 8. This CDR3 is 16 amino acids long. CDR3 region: CSAREEAGGDINEQFF. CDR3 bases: TGCAGTGCTAGAGAAGAAGCGGGAGGGGATATCAATGAGCAGTTCTTC.

The chain's CDR3 is CASSSYGGEETQYF. Here the CDR3 DNA reads TGTGCCAGCAGCTCGTACGGGGGAGAAGAGACCCAGTACTTC. This chain uses TRBV7-9 with TRBJ2-5, with D possibly matching TRBD2 (6 bases). V lost 4 bases and J 3 bases, leaving 12 bases between the germline ends. This CDR3 contains 14 residues. The germline gives CDR1 SEHNR, CDR2 FQNEAQ (reference sequence).

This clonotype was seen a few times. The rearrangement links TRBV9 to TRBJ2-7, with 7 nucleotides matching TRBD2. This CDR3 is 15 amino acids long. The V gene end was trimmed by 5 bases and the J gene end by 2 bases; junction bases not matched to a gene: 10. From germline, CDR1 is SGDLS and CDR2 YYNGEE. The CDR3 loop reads CASSPSAGRTYEQYF. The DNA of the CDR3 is TGTGCCAGCAGTCCCTCAGCGGGGAGAACCTACGAGCAGTACTTC.

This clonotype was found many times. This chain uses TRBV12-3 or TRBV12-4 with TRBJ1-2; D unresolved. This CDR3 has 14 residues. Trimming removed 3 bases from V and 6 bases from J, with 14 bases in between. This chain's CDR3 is CASSFPPGMHGYTF. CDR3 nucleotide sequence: TGTGCCAGCAGTTTCCCTCCCGGTATGCATGGCTACACCTTC.